This is a list of T cell receptor beta chains from one sample in a study of shared clonotypes between healthy human individuals. The repertoire was sequenced with immunoSEQ multiplex PCR; TCRdb's copy has only in-frame clones and lacks some. Here the sample spans about 2.5 million clones, roughly 92% being singletons. Sequenced sample: naive CD4+ T cells from PBMCs. The receptors shown here come from a man younger than 35 in good health. Some clones in this sample may be carry-over from other donors' samples. Each CDR3 is given with its conserved first and last residue. A D gene is named only where the DNA matches it firmly. Only some rows state a clone size, as once, few, many or a class for expanded clones.

CDR3: CASRSGGSRDTQYF
DNA: TGTGCCAGCCGGTCTGGCGGGAGCCGAGATACGCAGTATTTT
size: -
J: TRBJ2-3
V: TRBV28
D: TRBD2

CDR3: CASSILAGGPTRNEQFF
DNA: TGTGCCAGTAGTATACTAGCGGGAGGGCCTACGAGAAATGAGCAGTTCTTC
size: -
J: TRBJ2-1
V: TRBV19
D: TRBD2

CDR3: CASSQAQRFTGELFF
DNA: TGTGCCAGCAGCCAAGCTCAGCGGTTCACCGGGGAGCTGTTTTTT
size: -
J: TRBJ2-2
V: TRBV14
D: -

CDR3: CASSLAPDLLYGYTF
DNA: TGTGCCAGCAGCTTAGCCCCGGACCTTCTCTATGGCTACACCTTC
size: few
J: TRBJ1-2
V: TRBV7-9
D: -

CDR3: CASSSGGITRTGKDGYTF
DNA: TGTGCCAGCAGCTCTGGCGGAATCACGCGGACAGGGAAGGATGGCTACACCTTC
size: -
J: TRBJ1-2
V: TRBV7-2
D: TRBD1

CDR3: CASSPPGAPFNEQFF
DNA: TGTGCCAGCTCACCACCAGGCGCACCATTCAATGAGCAGTTCTTC
size: -
J: TRBJ2-1
V: TRBV18
D: -

CDR3: CASSLRTSGEKLFF
DNA: TGTGCCAGCAGCCTCAGGACATCAGGAGAAAAACTGTTTTTT
size: -
J: TRBJ1-4
V: TRBV7-2
D: -

CDR3: CASSLASSGSGSDTQYF
DNA: TGCGCCAGCAGCTTGGCTAGTTCAGGGAGCGGTTCAGATACGCAGTATTTT
size: -
J: TRBJ2-3
V: TRBV5-1
D: -

CDR3: CASSLTGDQPQHF
DNA: TGTGCCAGCAGTTTGACAGGGGATCAGCCCCAGCATTTT
size: once
J: TRBJ1-5
V: TRBV27
D: TRBD1

CDR3: CASSLVLGSSTDTQYF
DNA: TGTGCCAGCAGCTTAGTACTCGGCTCTAGCACAGATACGCAGTATTTT
size: -
J: TRBJ2-3
V: TRBV7-8
D: -

CDR3: CSVTPGLAGGRSSYNEQFF
DNA: TGCAGCGTCACACCGGGACTAGCGGGAGGGCGTAGCTCCTACAATGAGCAGTTCTTC
size: -
J: TRBJ2-1
V: TRBV29-1
D: TRBD2

CDR3: CASSGRTSGSSVETQYF
DNA: TGCGCCAGCAGTGGCCGGACTAGCGGGAGTTCGGTGGAGACCCAGTACTTC
size: -
J: TRBJ2-5
V: TRBV10-1
D: TRBD2

CDR3: CASRADRGVTDTQYF
DNA: TGTGCCAGCAGAGCCGACAGGGGAGTTACAGATACGCAGTATTTT
size: once
J: TRBJ2-3
V: TRBV6-6
D: TRBD1

CDR3: CSVGFHREKEGYTF
DNA: TGCAGCGTTGGTTTCCACAGGGAGAAGGAGGGCTACACCTTC
size: -
J: TRBJ1-2
V: TRBV29-1
D: -

CDR3: CSVRGRASDTQYF
DNA: TGCAGCGTTCGGGGACGCGCATCAGATACGCAGTATTTT
size: -
J: TRBJ2-3
V: TRBV29-1
D: -

CDR3: CSVARVAYEQYF
DNA: TGCAGCGTTGCCCGGGTTGCCTACGAGCAGTACTTC
size: -
J: TRBJ2-7
V: TRBV29-1
D: -

CDR3: CASSLYADREVAQYF
DNA: TGTGCCAGCAGCTTATACGCCGACAGGGAGGTTGCCCAGTACTTC
size: -
J: TRBJ2-5
V: TRBV7-9
D: -

CDR3: CASSVWGSSGGNTIYF
DNA: TGTGCCAGCAGTGTTTGGGGGTCCTCGGGCGGAAACACCATATATTTT
size: -
J: TRBJ1-3
V: TRBV2
D: -

CDR3: CASSSRGASTDTQYF
DNA: TGTGCCAGCAGCTCAAGGGGGGCAAGCACAGATACGCAGTATTTT
size: -
J: TRBJ2-3
V: TRBV28
D: -

CDR3: CASSFFGRQGRGETQYF
DNA: TGTGCCAGCAGTTTTTTTGGGAGGCAGGGGCGGGGGGAGACCCAGTACTTC
size: -
J: TRBJ2-5
V: TRBV28
D: -

CDR3: CASSVATGLAGSDTQYF
DNA: TGTGCCAGCAGCGTAGCTACGGGACTAGCGGGAAGCGATACGCAGTATTTT
size: few
J: TRBJ2-3
V: TRBV9
D: TRBD2

CDR3: CASSYPISTGTEAFF
DNA: TGTGCCAGCAGTTACCCCATTTCGACAGGCACCGAAGCTTTCTTT
size: once
J: TRBJ1-1
V: TRBV6-6
D: -

CDR3: CASSLIRDQVSF
DNA: TGTGCCAGCAGCTTGATCCGAGATCAGGTGTCCTTC
size: -
J: TRBJ1-2
V: TRBV11-2
D: -

CDR3: CASSPGPGAKNIQYF
DNA: TGTGCCAGCTCACCAGGTCCGGGGGCCAAAAACATTCAGTACTTC
size: -
J: TRBJ2-4
V: TRBV18
D: -

CDR3: CASSEETKNIQYF
DNA: TGTGCCAGCAGTGAGGAAACCAAAAACATTCAGTACTTC
size: -
J: TRBJ2-4
V: TRBV2
D: -

CDR3: CASSRDRDPGYTF
DNA: TGTGCCAGCAGCCGGGACAGGGACCCCGGCTACACCTTC
size: -
J: TRBJ1-2
V: TRBV5-6
D: TRBD1

CDR3: CASSEGRDSSSGANVLTF
DNA: TGTGCCAGCAGTGAGGGCCGGGACTCGAGCTCTGGGGCCAACGTCCTGACTTTC
size: -
J: TRBJ2-6
V: TRBV6-1
D: -

CDR3: CASSNRDKSSYEQYF
DNA: TGCGCCAGCAGCAACCGGGACAAGAGCTCCTACGAGCAGTACTTC
size: once
J: TRBJ2-7
V: TRBV4-3
D: -

CDR3: CASSLGGGPSQEQFF
DNA: TGTGCCAGCAGCTTAGGCGGGGGCCCCTCGCAAGAGCAGTTCTTC
size: -
J: TRBJ2-1
V: TRBV7-9
D: -

CDR3: CASSYRDPGAETQYF
DNA: TGTGCCAGCAGTTACCGGGACCCGGGGGCCGAGACCCAGTACTTC
size: once
J: TRBJ2-5
V: TRBV11-2
D: -

CDR3: CASSVRGIDTEAFF
DNA: TGTGCCAGCAGCGTGAGGGGGATAGACACTGAAGCTTTCTTT
size: -
J: TRBJ1-1
V: TRBV9
D: -

CDR3: CASSIRGAGNQPQHF
DNA: TGTGCCAGTAGTATAAGGGGTGCTGGCAATCAGCCCCAGCATTTT
size: -
J: TRBJ1-5
V: TRBV19
D: -

CDR3: CASSLGSSGANVLTF
DNA: TGTGCCAGCAGTTTGGGTAGCTCTGGGGCCAACGTCCTGACTTTC
size: -
J: TRBJ2-6
V: TRBV27
D: -

CDR3: CASSLGLGNTGELFF
DNA: TGTGCCAGCAGCTTGGGCCTCGGGAACACCGGGGAGCTGTTTTTT
size: -
J: TRBJ2-2
V: TRBV5-4
D: -

CDR3: CAHRQETQYF
DNA: TGTGCCCACCGACAAGAGACCCAGTACTTC
size: -
J: TRBJ2-5
V: TRBV30
D: -

CDR3: CASSLGETQYF
DNA: TGTGCCAGCAGCTTAGGGGAGACCCAGTACTTC
size: -
J: TRBJ2-5
V: TRBV11-1
D: -

CDR3: CASSLRRTTDTQYF
DNA: TGTGCCAGCAGCTTACGTCGAACTACAGATACGCAGTATTTT
size: -
J: TRBJ2-3
V: TRBV7-8
D: -

CDR3: CASSYGFGGLGYTF
DNA: TGTGCCAGCAGTTACGGTTTTGGGGGGCTCGGCTACACCTTC
size: -
J: TRBJ1-2
V: TRBV6-5
D: -

CDR3: CASSPGGGLNEKLFF
DNA: TGTGCCAGCAGCCCGGGCGGCGGACTTAATGAAAAACTGTTTTTT
size: once
J: TRBJ1-4
V: TRBV7-6
D: -

CDR3: CASSGPQGRTEAFF
DNA: TGTGCCAGCAGCGGGCCCCAGGGAAGGACTGAAGCTTTCTTT
size: -
J: TRBJ1-1
V: TRBV28
D: -

CDR3: CASSLGRYQETQYF
DNA: TGTGCCAGCAGCTTGGGCAGGTACCAAGAGACCCAGTACTTC
size: -
J: TRBJ2-5
V: TRBV7-2
D: -

CDR3: CSVGMLKAHEQYF
DNA: TGCAGCGTTGGGATGTTAAAGGCCCACGAGCAGTACTTC
size: -
J: TRBJ2-7
V: TRBV29-1
D: -

CDR3: CASSVTGARHHYEQYF
DNA: TGTGCCAGCAGTGTAACGGGAGCCAGACATCACTACGAGCAGTACTTC
size: -
J: TRBJ2-7
V: TRBV6-1
D: -

CDR3: CASSEIATNEKLFF
DNA: TGCGCCAGCAGTGAAATCGCAACTAATGAAAAACTGTTTTTT
size: -
J: TRBJ1-4
V: TRBV10-2
D: -

CDR3: CATSRDLIAGDPEQFF
DNA: TGTGCCACCAGCAGAGACCTGATAGCGGGAGATCCTGAGCAGTTCTTC
size: -
J: TRBJ2-1
V: TRBV15
D: TRBD2